This T cell receptor beta chain was recorded in a study of cytomegalovirus exposure and HLA in healthy donors. CDR3 size: 15 residues. Germline lookup yields CDR1 MNHNS and CDR2 SASEGT. The V segment lost 4 bases and the J segment 4 bases; nucleotides outside the gene matches: 8. On this clone itself: The antigen remains unidentified.

The PCR contained 60 Vbeta and 13 Jbeta primers. Measured with immunoSEQ multiplex PCR; TCRdb has only the in-frame clones, and not every one. Among 65,000 to 90,000 clones, around 75% were seen once, and the ten largest hold about 3%. Overall study findings and caveats: The authors later found HLA-associated TCR beta chains more clonally expanded than equally common others. It is likely that the observed cluster of highly shared sequence variants was a sequencing artifact. DRB1 had the most TCR associations and HLA-C the fewest, a later analysis found, with rates varying by HLA locus.

Material: PBMCs. This receptor was obtained from a man in his forties in good health and CMV-seronegative. V is TRBV6-1 and J is TRBJ2-5; TRBD2 matches 8 bases. CDR3 protein: CASSALAGSIETQYF. In nucleotides, the CDR3 is TGTGCCAGCAGTGCGTTAGCGGGGAGTATAGAGACCCAGTACTTC.